These 30 T cell receptor beta chains originate from one sample sequenced in a study of shared clonotypes between healthy human individuals (TCRdb year 2020). The receptor library was made with the immunoSEQ multiplex PCR assay. TCRdb holds this immuneACCESS table with in-frame rearrangements only. Some clones are missing; in checked studies, unresolved V genes explain under half, and the rest has no known cause. This sample lists millions of clones; roughly 96% were detected once. The ten largest clones add up to roughly 0.13% of the sample. The material sequenced was naive CD4+ T cells sorted from blood. The cell subset or site label of this sample denotes: CD45RA+ positively selected. These receptors were taken from a man aged 18 to 30 in good health.

J is TRBJ2-1 and V is TRBV11-2, with 10 bases that match TRBD2. The V and J ends lost 1 base and 4 bases, in that order; junction bases with no gene match: 4. Germline loops: CDR1 SGHAT, CDR2 FQNNGV. The CDR3 spans 16 residues. CDR3 DNA: TGTGCCAGCAGCTTAGGGGCTAGCGGGAGTTACAATGAGCAGTTCTTC. Translation: CASSLGASGSYNEQFF.

The chain employs TRBV19 and TRBJ2-1, with a tentative D call TRBD2 (5 bases). This CDR3 has 14 amino acids. Trimming removed 0 bases from V and 9 bases from J, with 12 bases in between. The V gene's germline CDR1 is LNHDA and CDR2 SQIVND (reference sequence). DNA for the CDR3: TGTGCCAGTAGTATAGACGGGGTAGGAGGTGAGCAGTTCTTC. Protein product: CASSIDGVGGEQFF.

The chain links TRBV5-1 to TRBJ2-1; 8 nucleotides match TRBD1. The CDR3 has 16 amino acids. Unmatched junction bases numbered 4, after V lost 0 bases and J lost 2 bases. Germline V lookup: CDR1 SGHRS, CDR2 YFSETQ. CDR3 residues: CASSLGQGLTYNEQFF. The CDR3 DNA is TGCGCCAGCAGCTTGGGACAGGGGCTCACCTACAATGAGCAGTTCTTC. Full variable domain (remainder filled in from reference TRBV5-1 and TRBJ2-1): KAGVTQTPRYLIKTRGQQVTLSCSPISGHRSVSWYQQTPGQGLQFLFEYFSETQRNKGNFPGRFSGRQFSNSRSEMNVSTLELGDSALYLCASSLGQGLTYNEQFFGPGTRLTVL.

This sequence joins TRBV30 and TRBJ1-1, with 7 bases aligning to TRBD1. There are 14 residues in the CDR3. CDR1 is GTSNPN, CDR2 SVGIG, per germline (reference sequence). Germline trimming cut 5 bases from V and 4 bases from J; bases unmatched to any gene: 10. The CDR3 DNA reads TGTGCCTGGCGTGGGGACAGCAACCCCACTGAAGCTTTCTTT. Residues: CAWRGDSNPTEAFF.

The chain has TRBV30 and TRBJ1-2; possible D gene TRBD1, 6 bases. Trimming took 2 bases from V and 0 from J, leaving 13 bases between them. Germline CDR1 GTSNPN, CDR2 SVGIG (reference sequence). The CDR3 has 15 amino acids. The CDR3 region has the DNA TGTGCCTGGAGTCGCTGGGACACCACTAACTATGGCTACACCTTC. As protein: CAWSRWDTTNYGYTF.

The genes are TRBV21-1 and TRBJ2-5; TRBD1, as called in the table, went unchecked against the DNA. TRBV21-1 is tagged as a pseudogene. The CDR3 consists of 14 residues. CDR3 sequence reads: CASSKVQQQETQYF. The CDR3 nucleotides are TGTGCCAGCAGCAAAGTTCAACAGCAAGAGACCCAGTACTTC.

The chain carries TRBV6-6 and TRBJ1-3; 8 positions match TRBD1. CDR3 size: 16 residues. V shed 5 bases, J shed 3 bases, and the junction held 9 bases outside the gene matches. Germline V gives CDR1 MNHNY, CDR2 SVGAGI (reference sequence). CDR3 sequence (DNA): TGTGCCAGCAGTGCCCCCCGGACAGGGTTTGGAAACACCATATATTTT. This gives the protein CASSAPRTGFGNTIYF.

V usage is TRBV10-2 and J usage is TRBJ1-5; D may be TRBD1 (5 bases). The CDR3 runs to 19 residues. In germline, CDR1 is WSHSY, CDR2 SAAADI. Trimming stripped 2 bases from V and 10 bases from J, with 30 bases between. The CDR3 spells CASSEARVASLPSLLPQHF. The CDR3, as DNA: TGCGCCAGCAGTGAGGCCAGGGTGGCCTCCCTTCCCTCTCTCCTCCCCCAGCATTTT.

Written as DNA, the CDR3 is TGCGCCAGCAGCTTTGCCGGGACAGGGGTCACTGAAGCTTTCTTT. Translation gives CASSFAGTGVTEAFF. The chain is built from TRBV5-1 and TRBJ1-1, with TRBD1 matching 10 bases. The CDR3 has 15 amino acids. Germline-derived CDR1 and CDR2 are SGHRS and YFSETQ. Losses at the gene ends were 2 bases for V and 4 bases for J; bases not matched to a gene: 5.

J is TRBJ1-1 and V is TRBV6-4, with TRBD1 as a possible D gene (6 bases). This CDR3 has 13 amino acids. The V gene lost 8 bases and the J gene lost 1 base, with 11 bases spanning the gap. CDR1 MRHNA and CDR2 SNTAGT come from the germline V gene. Here the CDR3 reads CASAGQPNTEAFF. In nucleotides, the CDR3 is TGTGCCAGCGCAGGACAGCCGAACACTGAAGCTTTCTTT.

J is TRBJ2-3 and V is TRBV6-1; no definite D call. The germline V gene encodes CDR1 MNHNS and CDR2 SASEGT. The CDR3 sequence is 15 residues long. V gave up 6 bases and J gave up 1 base, with 14 bases separating them. The CDR3 here is CASRTNALGTDTQYF. CDR3 bases: TGTGCCAGCAGGACCAACGCCCTAGGCACAGATACGCAGTATTTT.

The rearrangement links TRBV9 to TRBJ2-3, with TRBD2 identical over 10 bases. CDR1 and CDR2 (germline): SGDLS, YYNGEE. The CDR3 runs to 16 residues. The trim removed 3 bases at V and 2 bases at J, leaving 6 bases unmatched. As DNA, the CDR3 is TGTGCCAGCAGCGGCCCAGGACTAGCGGACACAGATACGCAGTATTTT. Translated: CASSGPGLADTDTQYF.

This clone was found once. The V call is TRBV25-1, the J call TRBJ2-1; 9 nucleotides line up with TRBD2. CDR1 MGHDK and CDR2 SYGVNS come from the germline V gene. The J segment lost 3 bases and the V segment lost 4 bases, leaving 10 bases of the junction unmatched. The CDR3 totals 17 residues. CDR3 amino acids: CASSVQAGGHRYNEQFF. The CDR3 region has the DNA TGTGCCAGCAGTGTTCAAGCGGGAGGCCACCGCTACAATGAGCAGTTCTTC.

V gene TRBV7-9 combines with J gene TRBJ2-5; D perhaps matches TRBD1 (6 bases). V lost 1 base, J lost 5 bases, and 20 bases lay in between. Germline V gene lookup returns CDR1 SEHNR and CDR2 FQNEAQ (reference sequence). This CDR3 has 17 residues. The CDR3 region has the DNA TGTGCCAGCAGCTTAGTCCGGGGCAGGGGAGTTGTTGAGACCCAGTACTTC. Amino acids: CASSLVRGRGVVETQYF.

This clone appeared once. The V and J genes are TRBV7-2 and TRBJ2-7, with 9 bases aligning to TRBD2. CDR1 is SGHTA and CDR2 is FQGNSA in the germline V gene. The CDR3 runs 15 residues. With 1 base clipped from V and 7 bases from J, the junction kept 8 bases outside the gene matches. DNA of the CDR3: TGTGCCAGCAGCTTAGAGGTAGCGGGAGCGGGGGAGCAGTACTTC. Protein: CASSLEVAGAGEQYF.

Of note for this clone: Additional DNA sequences in this sample encode the identical CDR3. This chain connects TRBV2 to TRBJ1-5; possible D gene TRBD1, 5 bases. The germline V and J ends were trimmed by 6 bases and 1 base, with 7 bases remaining between them. CDR1 is SNHLY and CDR2 is FYNNEI in the germline V gene. The CDR3 is 13 amino acids. The CDR3 protein is CASRRDSNQPQHF. CDR3 coding DNA: TGTGCCAGCAGGCGGGACAGCAATCAGCCCCAGCATTTT.

This chain uses TRBV7-9 with TRBJ2-3, with D unclear. V lost 5 bases and J 1 base, leaving 19 bases between the germline ends. The germline V gene has CDR1 SEHNR and CDR2 FQNEAQ (reference sequence). The CDR3 covers 17 residues. CDR3 sequence: CASSPQTNLLRTDTQYF. The DNA of the CDR3 is TGTGCCAGCAGCCCCCAGACCAACCTTCTGCGCACAGATACGCAGTATTTT.

A few counts support this clone. Different DNA sequences within this sample yield the same CDR3. The V call is TRBV6-5, the J call TRBJ2-6; D remains ambiguous. CDR3 size: 13 residues. V shed 6 bases and J shed 0 bases, with 3 bases lying between them. Looked up from germline, CDR1 is MNHEY and CDR2 is SVGAGI. The CDR3 DNA reads TGTGCCAGCAGGGGCTCTGGGGCCAACGTCCTGACTTTC. Amino acid sequence: CASRGSGANVLTF.

The chain uses TRBV2 and TRBJ2-5; D unresolved. The length of the CDR3 is 15 residues. Germline CDR1 is SNHLY and CDR2 is FYNNEI. With 5 bases removed from V and 2 bases from J, the gap between germline ends came to 15 bases. The CDR3: CASSSGWLDQETQYF. The CDR3, as DNA: TGTGCCAGCAGTTCTGGATGGCTAGATCAAGAGACCCAGTACTTC.

The V and J genes are TRBV5-1 and TRBJ1-1; TRBD1 might be the D (5 bases). This CDR3 has 13 residues. The germline gives CDR1 SGHRS, CDR2 YFSETQ. V was trimmed by 4 bases and J by 5 bases, leaving 12 bases between them. The CDR3 sequence is CASSVGPGTEAFF. Here the CDR3 DNA reads TGCGCCAGCAGCGTGGGACCGGGAACTGAAGCTTTCTTT.

The chain employs TRBV6-6 and TRBJ1-1; D possibly corresponds to TRBD1 (6 bases). Germline CDR1 MNHNY, CDR2 SVGAGI (reference sequence). There are 15 residues in the CDR3. Trimming removed 2 bases from V and 7 bases from J, with 17 bases in between. CDR3 nucleotides: TGTGCCAGCAGTTACGTTAAAGGACAGATCGGTGAAGCTTTCTTT. This translates into CASSYVKGQIGEAFF.

The table lists this clone with a count of one. The CDR3 spells CASSTRTGGADGYTF. For the CDR3, the DNA is TGTGCCAGCAGCACCCGGACAGGGGGCGCGGATGGCTACACCTTC. The chain links TRBV7-2 to TRBJ1-2, with 11 bases identical to TRBD1. The CDR3 is 15 amino acids. The V segment lost 5 bases and the J segment 6 bases; nucleotides outside the gene matches: 8. CDR1 SGHTA and CDR2 FQGNSA come from the germline V gene. Supplemented by reference TRBV7-2 and TRBJ1-2, the full variable domain reads GAGVSQSPSNKVTEKGKDVELRCDPISGHTALYWYRQSLGQGLEFLIYFQGNSAPDKSGLPSDRFSAERTGGSVSTLTIQRTQQEDSAVYLCASSTRTGGADGYTFGSGTRLTVV.

This clone was seen once. The gene calls are TRBV7-9 and TRBJ2-5; D unresolved. V was trimmed by 5 bases and J by 5 bases, leaving 12 bases between them. This CDR3 comprises 13 residues. Germline V gives CDR1 SEHNR, CDR2 FQNEAQ (reference sequence). The DNA for the CDR3 is TGTGCCAGCAGCCTGCAGGTACTGGAGACCCAGTACTTC. It specifies CASSLQVLETQYF.

The J gene is TRBJ1-5, the V gene TRBV6-6; a possible D gene is TRBD1 (6 bases). CDR1 is MNHNY, CDR2 SVGAGI, per germline (reference sequence). The V and J ends lost 6 bases and 0 bases respectively, with 12 bases between them. The CDR3 has 15 residues. CDR3 protein: CASSRGEYSNQPQHF. The CDR3 DNA follows: TGTGCCAGCAGCAGGGGAGAATATAGCAATCAGCCCCAGCATTTT.

Notes on this clone: Distinct nucleotide sequences in the sample also encode this CDR3. The gene calls are TRBV11-2 and TRBJ2-2; D ambiguous. V lost 0 bases and J lost 2, with 7 bases in between. The CDR3 is 15 amino acids. Germline CDR1 reads SGHAT; CDR2 reads FQNNGV. The CDR3 coding sequence is TGTGCCAGCAGCTTAGATTTGGCAAACACCGGGGAGCTGTTTTTT. Its protein is CASSLDLANTGELFF.

This chain connects TRBV29-1 to TRBJ1-2, with 7 nucleotides matching TRBD1. Trimming cost V 7 bases and J 0 bases; bases outside gene matches: 5. This CDR3 has 13 amino acids. CDR1 SQVTM and CDR2 ANQGSEA come from the germline V gene. CDR3 amino acids: CSAGDSTNYGYTF. In DNA, the CDR3 is TGCAGCGCGGGGGACAGTACTAACTATGGCTACACCTTC.

V and J are TRBV19 and TRBJ2-3, with D uncertain. This CDR3 spans 11 amino acids. V was cut by 4 bases and J by 6 bases, with 5 bases left in between. The germline gives CDR1 LNHDA, CDR2 SQIVND (reference sequence). CDR3 sequence: CASSSYDTQYF. In DNA, the CDR3 is TGTGCCAGTAGTAGTTACGATACGCAGTATTTT. The variable domain in full, completed from reference TRBV19 and TRBJ2-3, reads DGGITQSPKYLFRKEGQNVTLSCEQNLNHDAMYWYRQDPGQGLRLIYYSQIVNDFQKGDIAEGYSVSREKKESFPLTVTSAQKNPTAFYLCASSSYDTQYFGPGTRLTVL.

V and J are TRBV11-3 and TRBJ1-2; 7 nucleotides agree with TRBD1. This CDR3 has 14 amino acids. CDR1 SGHNT and CDR2 YENEEA come from the germline V gene. J was trimmed by 6 bases and V by 4 bases; bases with no gene match: 8. The DNA for the CDR3 is TGTGCCAGCAGCTCCGGGACAGAAAGGCATGGCTACACCTTC. It is translated as CASSSGTERHGYTF.

This chain uses TRBV27 with TRBJ2-1; 10 bases align to TRBD1. Germline CDR1 reads MNHEY; CDR2 reads SMNVEV (reference sequence). J was trimmed by 3 bases and V by 5 bases; bases with no gene match: 10. This CDR3 contains 17 residues. The CDR3 region is CASSPTGGRRVYNEQFF. CDR3 DNA: TGTGCCAGCAGTCCGACAGGGGGCCGAAGGGTCTACAATGAGCAGTTCTTC.

The sample holds one count of this clone. The gene calls are TRBV5-1 and TRBJ1-4, with D perhaps TRBD1 (6 bases). There are 18 residues in the CDR3. V gave up 3 bases and J gave up 7 bases, with 25 bases separating them. CDR1 is SGHRS and CDR2 is YFSETQ in the germline V gene. The CDR3 spells CASSSGTNSRFGSEKLFF. CDR3 nucleotide sequence: TGCGCCAGCAGCTCCGGGACAAACTCTAGATTCGGGAGTGAAAAACTGTTTTTT.